A selection of T cell receptor beta chains follows, all from one sample in a study of T cells in Graves' hyperthyroidism and ophthalmopathy. TCRdb redid the calling of the multiplex PCR reads with MiXCR, one entry per CDR3 protein. The table lists about 360,000 distinct CDR3 sequences, roughly 13% of them singletons, with 9.2% in the top ten. The sample consisted of blood. These receptors originate from a woman between 18 and 29 years old with Graves' hyperthyroidism. CDR3s include the opening cysteine and the closing phenylalanine or tryptophan. The D gene is left open where the match is weak. A row's size may be missing; if present it is once, few, many or a size class.

cdr3_aa,cdr3_nt,v_call,j_call,clone_size,d_call
CASSRELAVPVDTQYF,TGTGCCAGCAGCCGCGAACTAGCGGTTCCCGTGGATACGCAGTATTTT,TRBV14,TRBJ2-3,many,TRBD2
CASSDGQGSAYEQYF,TGTGCCAGCAGTGACGGACAGGGTTCAGCCTACGAGCAGTACTTC,TRBV12-3/TRBV12-4,TRBJ2-7,many,TRBD1
CASSLGLGLAGGKGYNEQFF,TGTGCCAGCAGTTTAGGTCTGGGCCTAGCGGGGGGGAAAGGCTACAATGAGCAGTTCTTC,TRBV12-3/TRBV12-4,TRBJ2-1,.,TRBD2
CRAGGGLSYEQYF,TGCAGGGCCGGTGGGGGACTCTCCTACGAGCAGTACTTC,TRBV20-1,TRBJ2-7,many,.
CASSLVYSGAYNEQFF,TGTGCCAGCAGCTTGGTGTACAGCGGAGCCTACAATGAGCAGTTCTTC,TRBV5-5,TRBJ2-1,many,.
CASRPGPGQKNQPQHF,TGTGCCAGCAGGCCTGGACCGGGACAGAAGAATCAGCCCCAGCATTTT,TRBV27,TRBJ1-5,many,TRBD1
CASAGFALSVDTQYF,TGTGCCAGCGCTGGGTTCGCACTATCGGTGGATACGCAGTATTTT,TRBV19,TRBJ2-3,.,.
CAISNRDSNTGELFF,TGTGCCATCAGTAACCGGGACAGCAACACCGGGGAGCTGTTTTTT,TRBV10-3,TRBJ2-2,many,TRBD1
CASSRDYYEQYF,TGTGCCAGCAGCAGGGATTACTACGAGCAGTACTTC,TRBV3-1,TRBJ2-7,few,.
CASSLSKTSGSRKATQYF,TGTGCCAGCAGCTTGTCGAAGACTAGCGGGAGTAGGAAGGCGACCCAGTACTTC,TRBV5-5,TRBJ2-5,many,TRBD2
CATSNLRQGSGELFF,TGTGCCACCAGCAACCTCCGACAGGGGTCCGGGGAGCTGTTTTTT,TRBV15,TRBJ2-2,.,TRBD1
CSAIQTSRQVQAFF,TGCAGTGCCATCCAAACTTCTAGACAGGTGCAAGCTTTCTTT,TRBV20-1,TRBJ1-1,many,.
CASRGQGSSPEKLSF,TGCGCCAGCAGGGGACAGGGCTCGAGCCCTGAAAAACTGTCTTTT,TRBV10-2,TRBJ1-4,.,TRBD1
CATSDGAAIEQYF,TGTGCCACCAGTGATGGTGCGGCGATAGAGCAGTACTTC,TRBV24-1,TRBJ2-7,many,.
CASSSIRGATGETQYF,TGTGCCAGCAGCTCGATTCGCGGGGCCACGGGGGAGACCCAGTACTTC,TRBV7-9,TRBJ2-5,many,.
CASSFRGEFYSNQPQHF,TGTGCCAGCAGCTTCCGGGGGGAGTTCTATAGCAATCAGCCCCAGCATTTT,TRBV7-2,TRBJ1-5,.,.
CASSPGPGGEKLFF,TGTGCCAGCAGCCCCGGGCCGGGGGGCGAAAAACTGTTTTTT,TRBV28,TRBJ1-4,.,.
CASSGTGFGYTF,TGTGCCAGCAGTGGTACAGGGTTCGGCTACACCTTC,TRBV25-1,TRBJ1-2,.,.
CSARGSPNSPLHF,TGCAGTGCTAGGGGCAGCCCTAATTCACCCCTCCACTTT,TRBV20-1,TRBJ1-6,many,.
CASSEEIAQHF,TGTGCCAGCAGTGAAGAGATAGCCCAGCATTTT,TRBV6-1,TRBJ1-5,many,.
CASSIDRGPNQPQHF,TGCGCCAGCAGTATCGACAGGGGGCCGAATCAGCCCCAGCATTTT,TRBV5-1,TRBJ1-5,many,TRBD1
CASSLWGSSGANVLTF,TGTGCCAGCAGTTTATGGGGGAGCTCTGGGGCCAACGTCCTGACTTTC,TRBV28,TRBJ2-6,many,.
CASRGAATNEKLFF,TGCGCCAGCAGGGGGGCAGCAACTAATGAAAAACTGTTTTTT,TRBV5-1,TRBJ1-4,many,.
CASSSGLWGTGELFF,TGTGCCAGCAGCTCGGGACTCTGGGGCACCGGGGAGCTGTTTTTT,TRBV27,TRBJ2-2,few,.
CASSPLGQGSYEQYF,TGTGCCAGCTCACCACTGGGACAGGGCTCCTACGAGCAGTACTTC,TRBV18,TRBJ2-7,few,TRBD1
CASSQERGPGTEAFF,TGTGCCAGCAGCCAAGAGAGGGGGCCCGGCACTGAAGCTTTCTTT,TRBV3-1,TRBJ1-1,.,TRBD1
CASSPRERTWASENIQYF,TGTGCCAGCAGTCCCCGGGAGCGGACCTGGGCCTCGGAGAACATTCAGTACTTC,TRBV27,TRBJ2-4,.,.
CASSLVGTSGSYLEDFGELFF,TGTGCCAGCAGCTTAGTCGGTACTAGCGGGAGTTATTTGGAGGATTTCGGGGAGCTGTTTTTT,TRBV7-8,TRBJ2-2,.,TRBD2
CASGGQGGFAEAFF,TGTGCCAGCGGGGGACAGGGAGGTTTCGCTGAAGCTTTCTTT,TRBV6-1,TRBJ1-1,.,TRBD1
CASKLYSGADQPQHF,TGTGCCAGCAAATTATATAGCGGGGCGGATCAGCCCCAGCATTTT,TRBV6-1,TRBJ1-5,.,.
CSGEGLGENIQYF,TGCAGCGGCGAGGGACTGGGGGAAAACATTCAGTACTTC,TRBV29-1,TRBJ2-4,many,.
CASSQRVTGTSHEQYF,TGTGCCAGCAGTCAGAGGGTTACGGGCACCTCACACGAGCAGTACTTC,TRBV7-2,TRBJ2-7,many,.
CASSDWALKAEAKGEQYF,TGTGCCAGCAGTGACTGGGCCCTCAAGGCAGAGGCTAAGGGCGAGCAGTACTTC,TRBV6-4,TRBJ2-7,once,.
CASKGSVGKLFF,TGTGCCAGCAAGGGCAGTGTCGGAAAACTGTTTTTT,TRBV6-2/TRBV6-3,TRBJ1-4,few,.
CASSRAGRSSYEQYF,TGTGCCAGCAGTCGGGCGGGCCGCAGCTCCTACGAGCAGTACTTC,TRBV27,TRBJ2-7,.,.
CASSLWDSSNTEAFF,TGTGCCAGCAGTCTTTGGGACAGCTCGAACACTGAAGCTTTCTTT,TRBV28,TRBJ1-1,many,TRBD1
CATTLGKPLSRVAETQYF,TGTGCCACCACCTTGGGCAAACCCCTCTCTAGGGTTGCGGAGACCCAGTACTTC,TRBV2,TRBJ2-5,many,.
CASSPGQGPDTQYF,TGTGCCAGCAGTCCCGGACAGGGTCCAGATACGCAGTATTTT,TRBV28,TRBJ2-3,many,TRBD1
CASSSLGDGLTDTQYF,TGTGCCAGCAGCTCCCTAGGGGACGGATTAACAGATACGCAGTATTTT,TRBV28,TRBJ2-3,few,.